Each of the 16 T cell receptor beta chains below was sequenced from the same sample in a study of human T cells and chemical hapten exposure. Via MiXCR, TCRdb re-called the 5' RACE reads, giving one row per CDR3 protein. Of roughly 82,000 distinct CDR3 sequences listed, less than 20% are singletons. Total RNA was isolated from whole blood that had not been fractionated. The source of these receptors is a female donor in good health.

This clonotype has only a few counts. The rearrangement links TRBV12-5 to TRBJ1-1; D not resolved. CDR1 and CDR2 (germline): LGHNT, FRNRAP. The germline V and J ends were trimmed by 1 base and 2 bases, with 5 bases remaining between them. CDR3 length: 13 residues. CDR3 sequence: CASGLDRNTEAFF. DNA of the CDR3: TGTGCTAGTGGTTTGGACAGAAACACTGAAGCTTTCTTT.

This clonotype was counted between two and nine times. DNA of the CDR3: TGTGCCAGCAGCCAATCCCAGGGGACCGGGGAGCTGTTTTTT. Its protein product is CASSQSQGTGELFF. The chain is built from TRBV16 and TRBJ2-2; D is perhaps TRBD1 (6 bases). V lost 0 bases and J 5 bases, leaving 7 bases between the germline ends. The germline CDR1 and CDR2 sequences are KGHSY and FQNENV. The CDR3 length is 14 residues.

This clonotype was recorded a few times. The chain has TRBV5-1 and TRBJ1-2, with a possible D match to TRBD1 (5 bases). The V gene's germline CDR1 is SGHRS and CDR2 YFSETQ. The CDR3 loop spans 17 amino acids. The V gene lost 4 bases and the J gene lost 6 bases, with 25 bases spanning the gap. The CDR3 DNA follows: TGCGCCAGCAGCCCAGGGTCAGCAGGTCGTTTAGGGGATGGCTACACCTTC. It yields the protein CASSPGSAGRLGDGYTF.

This clonotype has more than one count but fewer than ten. The chain couples TRBV2 to TRBJ1-1, with 8 bases identical to TRBD1. V trimming: 6 bases; J trimming: 1 base; junction bases outside the gene matches: 4. The CDR3 sequence is 14 residues long. Germline V CDR1 and CDR2: SNHLY, FYNNEI. The CDR3 coding sequence is TGTGCCAGCAGGAGGGACAGGAGGAACACTGAAGCTTTCTTT. Its translation: CASRRDRRNTEAFF.

By share of the sample, this clonotype is medium-sized (0.01 to 0.1%). V usage is TRBV6-2 or TRBV6-3 and J usage is TRBJ2-5; D is ambiguous. CDR1 is MNHEY and CDR2 is SVGEGT in the germline V gene. The V end was cut by 6 bases, the J end by 3 bases, with 8 bases between. The length of the CDR3 is 12 residues. CDR3 residues: CASRSDEETQYF. Written as DNA, the CDR3 is TGTGCCAGCAGGTCAGATGAAGAGACCCAGTACTTC.

The chain carries TRBV6-5 and TRBJ2-7; D uncertain. CDR3 length: 14 residues. Trimming pared 5 bases from V and 0 bases from J, leaving 11 bases between. The germline gives CDR1 MNHEY, CDR2 SVGAGI. CDR3 sequence (DNA): TGTGCCAGCAGTCACCGGGCAGACTCCTACGAGCAGTACTTC. Translating it yields CASSHRADSYEQYF.

This clonotype was seen more than once but under ten times. The chain employs TRBV11-2 and TRBJ1-6, with 11 bases identical to TRBD1. The CDR3 runs to 14 residues. Trimming removed 4 bases from V and 10 bases from J; junction bases left unmatched: 3. Germline V lookup: CDR1 SGHAT, CDR2 FQNNGV. In nucleotides, the CDR3 is TGTGCCAGCAGCTGGACAGGGGGCCAATCACCCCTCCACTTT. Translation: CASSWTGGQSPLHF. The whole variable domain, filled in from reference TRBV11-2 and TRBJ1-6, reads EAGVAQSPRYKIIEKRQSVAFWCNPISGHATLYWYQQILGQGPKLLIQFQNNGVVDDSQLPKDRFSAERLKGVDSTLKIQPAKLEDSAVYLCASSWTGGQSPLHFGNGTRLTVT.

This chain uses TRBV5-1 with TRBJ2-1, with D tentatively TRBD2 (6 bases). CDR1 and CDR2 (germline): SGHRS, YFSETQ. CDR3 length: 14 amino acids. Trimming shortened V by 7 bases and J by 8 bases, and 19 bases separated the two germline ends. CDR3 bases: TGCGCCAGCTTCGAGGGCGGGGAGGTCCATGAGCAGTTCTTC. Encoded protein: CASFEGGEVHEQFF.

In its sample, this clonotype was seen a few times. The junction shows a germline mismatch at one end, possibly a read error. The genes are TRBV30 and TRBJ1-1; 8 bases agree with TRBD1. The CDR3 sequence is 12 residues long. Germline values: CDR1 GTSNPN, CDR2 SVGIG (reference sequence). CDR3 residues: CAWTGMNTEAFF. As DNA, the CDR3 is TGTGCATGGACAGGGATGAACACTGAAGCTTTCTTT. The variable domain in full, completed from reference TRBV30 and TRBJ1-1, reads SQTIHQWPATLVQPVGSPLSLECTVEGTSNPNLYWYRQAAGRGLQLLFYSVGIGQISSEVPQNLSASRPQDRQFILSSKKLLLSDSGFYLCAWTGMNTEAFFGQGTRLTVV.

The chain has TRBV5-6 and TRBJ1-5; D is unclear. Germline CDR1 SGHDT, CDR2 YYEEEE. Trimming left V 3 bases short and J 0 bases short, with 10 bases between. CDR3 size: 15 residues. CDR3 amino acids: CASSSLGISNQPQHF. The CDR3 DNA follows: TGTGCCAGCAGCTCTTTGGGGATTAGCAATCAGCCCCAGCATTTT.

CDR3 loop: CASSYFKTGSDTGELFF. The CDR3 DNA sequence: TGTGCCAGCAGCTATTTCAAGACAGGGTCGGACACCGGGGAGCTGTTTTTT. The chain has TRBV11-2 and TRBJ2-2; 7 nucleotides align to TRBD1. The CDR3 has 17 residues. J was trimmed by 3 bases and V by 4 bases; bases with no gene match: 11. The germline CDR1 and CDR2 sequences are SGHAT and FQNNGV.

The chain couples TRBV7-9 to TRBJ1-5; 7 bases agree with TRBD1. This CDR3 is built from 16 residues. Germline V gene sequence: CDR1 SEHNR, CDR2 FQNEAQ (reference sequence). J gave up 0 bases and V 5 bases, and 7 bases lay outside the gene matches. For the CDR3, the DNA is TGTGCCAGCAGCGACCGTGGACAGGATAGCAATCAGCCCCAGCATTTT. Protein product: CASSDRGQDSNQPQHF.

This clonotype was seen a handful of times. This rearrangement joins TRBV3-1 to TRBJ2-1; possibly TRBD2 for D (5 bases). V was clipped by 1 base and J by 0 bases, with 13 bases between them. Germline V CDR1 and CDR2: LGHDT, YNNKEL (reference sequence). The CDR3 extends over 17 amino acids. As DNA, the CDR3 is TGTGCCAGCAGCCAAGTGGCGGGTATGGGCTCCTACAATGAGCAGTTCTTC. Its translation: CASSQVAGMGSYNEQFF.

This clonotype was detected many times. V and J are TRBV27 and TRBJ2-7; 10 bases line up with TRBD1. The germline CDR1 and CDR2 sequences are MNHEY and SMNVEV (reference sequence). V lost 1 base and J lost 3; bases outside the gene matches: 3. The CDR3 length is 15 residues. In DNA, the CDR3 is TGTGCCAGCAGTTTATATGGGACAGGGGTCTACGAGCAGTACTTC. This translates into CASSLYGTGVYEQYF.

This clonotype has a handful of counts. V gene TRBV29-1 combines with J gene TRBJ2-1; 7 positions agree with TRBD1. The germline V gene encodes CDR1 SQVTM and CDR2 ANQGSEA. Unmatched junction bases numbered 5, after V lost 3 bases and J lost 9 bases. This CDR3 comprises 12 residues. CDR3 nucleotide sequence: TGCAGCGTTGATCTCCCAGGGGGTGAGCAGTTCTTC. This gives the protein CSVDLPGGEQFF.

This clonotype was seen only a few times. The CDR3 nucleotides read TGTGCCTGGTTAGAGACCCTAGATACGCAGTATTTT. Translating gives CAWLETLDTQYF. This chain joins TRBV30 and TRBJ2-3; D ambiguous. CDR1 is GTSNPN, CDR2 SVGIG, per germline (reference sequence). V was clipped by 5 bases and J by 5 bases, with 11 bases between them. This CDR3 has 12 residues.